These 19 T cell receptor beta chains share one sample of origin, sequenced in a study of T cell responses to AZD1222 COVID-19 vaccine (TCRdb year 2021). Per the publication, the time point label means: about 28 days (+/-7) after the second vaccine dose. The library was generated by the immunoSEQ multiplex PCR assay. The table comes from immuneACCESS by way of TCRdb, which keeps in-frame sequences with V and J called. Part of the clones is missing from these tables; in studies checked, under half for an unresolved V gene and the rest for unknown reasons. The sample table contains 95,000 to 130,000 clones; only one count was recorded for almost 95% of them. Of the sample, 1.6% is held by the ten largest clones. The starting material was peripheral blood, obtained 28 days after the second AZD1222 dose. All receptors derive from an adult who received the AZD1222 COVID-19 vaccine.

This chain links TRBV2 with TRBJ2-5; tentative D call: TRBD2 (7 bases). The CDR3 length is 12 residues. Germline-derived CDR1 and CDR2 are SNHLY and FYNNEI. Trimming removed 7 bases at V and 4 bases at J, with 10 bases between. The CDR3 spells CASKGGGETQYF. The CDR3 region has the DNA TGTGCCAGCAAAGGGGGGGGAGAGACCCAGTACTTC.

The chain joins TRBV28 to TRBJ1-5, with 8 nucleotides matching TRBD1. The CDR3 sequence is 17 residues long. The germline CDR1 and CDR2 sequences are MDHEN and SYDVKM. Unmatched junction bases numbered 9, after V lost 3 bases and J lost 2 bases. The CDR3 is CASSFLRQGWGNQPQHF. DNA of the CDR3: TGTGCCAGCAGTTTCCTCCGACAGGGGTGGGGCAATCAGCCCCAGCATTTT. Based on the CDR3 plus reference TRBV28 and TRBJ1-5, the full variable domain is DVKVTQSSRYLVKRTGEKVFLECVQDMDHENMFWYRQDPGLGLRLIYFSYDVKMKEKGDIPEGYSVSREKKERFSLILESASTNQTSMYLCASSFLRQGWGNQPQHFGDGTRLSIL.

This sequence joins TRBV5-1 and TRBJ1-1; TRBD1 is a possible D gene (5 bases). Trimming removed 3 bases at V and 1 base at J, with 13 bases between. The length of the CDR3 is 15 residues. Germline V gene data show CDR1 as SGHRS and CDR2 as YFSETQ. In nucleotides, the CDR3 is TGCGCCAGCAGCTCAAGGGGTGGCCCGAACACTGAAGCTTTCTTT. Encoded protein: CASSSRGGPNTEAFF.

This chain connects TRBV30 to TRBJ1-1; D unclear. V was clipped by 2 bases and J by 0 bases, with 7 bases between them. The CDR3 has 13 residues. The V gene's germline CDR1 is GTSNPN and CDR2 SVGIG (reference sequence). The CDR3 loop reads CAWSRVMNTEAFF. The CDR3 bases are TGTGCCTGGAGTCGGGTTATGAACACTGAAGCTTTCTTT.

V usage is TRBV28 and J usage is TRBJ2-3; the D call may be TRBD1 or TRBD2 (5 bases each). CDR1 and CDR2 (germline): MDHEN, SYDVKM. The CDR3 has 13 residues. Trimming pared 7 bases from V and 0 bases from J, leaving 8 bases between. CDR3 coding DNA: TGTGCCAGCAAACGGGACAGCACAGATACGCAGTATTTT. Translation: CASKRDSTDTQYF.

V is TRBV27 and J is TRBJ2-1; maybe TRBD1 (6 bases). CDR1 is MNHEY and CDR2 is SMNVEV in the germline V gene (reference sequence). The CDR3 contains 15 residues. With 5 bases removed from V and 2 bases from J, the gap between germline ends came to 13 bases. This CDR3 reads CASSATGSPYNEQFF. In DNA, the CDR3 is TGTGCCAGCAGTGCCACAGGGTCCCCCTACAATGAGCAGTTCTTC.

This rearrangement joins TRBV28 to TRBJ1-2; maybe TRBD1 (6 bases). Germline CDR1 and CDR2: MDHEN and SYDVKM. Trimming took off 4 bases at V and 7 bases at J, with 13 bases between the two ends. The CDR3 is 13 amino acids. CDR3 sequence reads: CASSSGGAIGYTF. The CDR3 DNA reads TGTGCCAGCAGTTCTGGGGGGGCAATTGGCTACACCTTC.

J is TRBJ2-5 and V is TRBV7-3; TRBD2 aligns across 7 bases. The CDR3 covers 16 residues. Germline V gene sequence: CDR1 SGHTA, CDR2 FQGTGA. The ends lost 2 bases at V and 4 bases at J; junction bases unmatched: 10. The CDR3 sequence is CASSLGAGRDLETQYF. The CDR3 nucleotides are TGTGCCAGCAGCTTAGGTGCAGGGAGGGATCTAGAGACCCAGTACTTC.

The V and J genes are TRBV14 and TRBJ1-3; D call uncertain. Germline assignment: CDR1 SGHDN and CDR2 FVKESK. The CDR3 is made up of 15 amino acids. V gave up 4 bases and J gave up 3 bases, with 13 bases separating them. CDR3 coding DNA: TGTGCCAGCAGCCGACTTTCCGGAGGTGGAAACACCATATATTTT. This encodes CASSRLSGGGNTIYF.

J is TRBJ1-6 and V is TRBV11-2; no definite D call. Germline-derived CDR1 and CDR2 are SGHAT and FQNNGV. This CDR3 spans 14 amino acids. The V end lost 7 bases, the J end lost 6 bases, and 13 bases lay between the germline ends. CDR3 nucleotide sequence: TGTGCCAGCAAAAAATTGGGGTTTAATTCACCCCTCCACTTT. Translated, it gives CASKKLGFNSPLHF.

This chain links TRBV7-2 with TRBJ1-6; D uncertain. CDR3 size: 12 residues. V shed 5 bases and J shed 10 bases, with 9 bases lying between them. Germline-derived CDR1 and CDR2 are SGHTA and FQGNSA. CDR3 amino acids: CASSDSQSPLHF. In DNA form, the CDR3 reads TGTGCCAGCAGCGATTCACAATCACCCCTCCACTTT. The whole variable domain, remainder taken from reference TRBV7-2 and TRBJ1-6, is GAGVSQSPSNKVTEKGKDVELRCDPISGHTALYWYRQSLGQGLEFLIYFQGNSAPDKSGLPSDRFSAERTGGSVSTLTIQRTQQEDSAVYLCASSDSQSPLHFGNGTRLTVT.

V and J are TRBV5-1 and TRBJ2-7; 13 bases line up with TRBD2. V gave up 0 bases and J gave up 7 bases; unmatched junction bases: 10. This CDR3 has 17 amino acids. Germline loops: CDR1 SGHRS, CDR2 YFSETQ. CDR3 residues: CASSLVAWTSGSDEQYF. The DNA of the CDR3 is TGCGCCAGCAGCTTGGTCGCTTGGACTAGCGGGAGCGATGAGCAGTACTTC.

The CDR3 loop is CASSVGSDQPQHF. The CDR3, as DNA: TGTGCCAGCAGCGTGGGGTCTGATCAGCCCCAGCATTTT. The chain employs TRBV5-7 and TRBJ1-5; D remains ambiguous. TRBV5-7 is noted as an ORF with a role that remains uncertain. The CDR3 is 13 residues long. Trimming removed 4 bases from V and 5 bases from J, with 10 bases in between.

V gene TRBV28 combines with J gene TRBJ1-2, with 10 nucleotides matching TRBD1. Germline-derived CDR1 and CDR2 are MDHEN and SYDVKM. The CDR3 contains 15 residues. Trimming at V came to 5 bases and at J to 5 bases, leaving 8 bases not matched to a gene. CDR3: CASSTPTGGSYGYTF. The CDR3 DNA reads TGTGCCAGCAGTACCCCGACAGGGGGCTCGTATGGCTACACCTTC.

This sequence joins TRBV28 and TRBJ2-2; no clear D gene. CDR3 length equals 12 residues. V lost 8 bases and J 4 bases, leaving 8 bases between the germline ends. CDR1 is MDHEN, CDR2 SYDVKM, per germline. CDR3: CASFPGTGELFF. The CDR3, as DNA: TGTGCCAGCTTTCCTGGCACCGGGGAGCTGTTTTTT.

This chain connects TRBV3-1 (or the pseudogene TRBV3-2) to TRBJ2-6; TRBD1 is a possible D gene (6 bases). V was pared by 4 bases and J by 8 bases, with 12 bases between. The germline V gene has CDR1 LGHDT and CDR2 YNNKEL (reference sequence). This CDR3 spans 14 amino acids. CDR3 in DNA: TGTGCCAGCAGCCCTTACGGACAGCCCAACGTCCTGACTTTC. Encoded protein: CASSPYGQPNVLTF.

This rearrangement joins TRBV4-1 to TRBJ2-3; D remains unclear. Germline V gene sequence: CDR1 MGHRA, CDR2 YSYEKL. V was cut by 0 bases and J by 0 bases, with 13 bases left in between. The CDR3 has 17 residues. For the CDR3, the DNA is TGCGCCAGCAGCCAAGATCCGCCACACTCTAGCACAGATACGCAGTATTTT. Amino acid sequence: CASSQDPPHSSTDTQYF.

Here the CDR3 reads CASSQGLSAGSTDTQYF. DNA of the CDR3: TGTGCCAGCAGCCAAGGTCTCTCAGCGGGAAGCACAGATACGCAGTATTTT. The V gene is TRBV3-1 (or the pseudogene TRBV3-2), the J gene TRBJ2-3; 7 bases map to TRBD2. V gave up 1 base and J gave up 0 bases; unmatched junction bases: 7. This CDR3 is built from 17 residues. Looked up from germline, CDR1 is LGHDT and CDR2 is YNNKEL (reference sequence).

The V and J genes are TRBV7-9 and TRBJ1-5; D is undetermined. Germline V lookup: CDR1 SEHNR, CDR2 FQNEAQ (reference sequence). The CDR3 extends over 16 amino acids. Deletions cut 5 bases from V and 0 bases from J, with 14 bases between. CDR3 amino acids: CASSTDVPNSNQPQHF. CDR3 in DNA: TGTGCCAGCAGCACCGATGTACCGAATAGCAATCAGCCCCAGCATTTT.